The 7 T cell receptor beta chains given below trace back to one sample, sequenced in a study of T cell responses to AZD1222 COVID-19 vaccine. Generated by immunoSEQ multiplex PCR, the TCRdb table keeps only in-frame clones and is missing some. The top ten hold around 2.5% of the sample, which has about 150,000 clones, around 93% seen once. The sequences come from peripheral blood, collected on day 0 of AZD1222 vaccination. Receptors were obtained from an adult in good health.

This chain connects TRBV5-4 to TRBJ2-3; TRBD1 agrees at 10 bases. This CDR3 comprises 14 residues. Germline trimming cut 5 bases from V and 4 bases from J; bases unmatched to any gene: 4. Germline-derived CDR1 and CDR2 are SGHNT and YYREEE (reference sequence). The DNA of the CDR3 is TGTGCCAGCAGAAGGGACAGGGGCCCAGATACGCAGTATTTT. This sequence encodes CASRRDRGPDTQYF.

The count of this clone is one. The CDR3 region is CASSSLGEATNEKLFF. In nucleotides, the CDR3 is TGTGCCAGCAGTTCCCTCGGCGAGGCAACTAATGAAAAACTGTTTTTT. J is TRBJ1-4 and V is TRBV2, with unresolved D. This CDR3 comprises 16 residues. Per the germline V gene, CDR1 is SNHLY and CDR2 is FYNNEI. V was clipped by 5 bases and J by 0 bases, with 13 bases between them.

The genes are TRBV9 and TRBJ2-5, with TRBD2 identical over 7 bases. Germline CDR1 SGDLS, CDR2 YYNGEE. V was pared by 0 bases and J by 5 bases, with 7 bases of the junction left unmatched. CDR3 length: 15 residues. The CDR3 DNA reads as TGTGCCAGCAGCGTAGTCTCTAGCGGCGGGGAGACCCAGTACTTC. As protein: CASSVVSSGGETQYF.

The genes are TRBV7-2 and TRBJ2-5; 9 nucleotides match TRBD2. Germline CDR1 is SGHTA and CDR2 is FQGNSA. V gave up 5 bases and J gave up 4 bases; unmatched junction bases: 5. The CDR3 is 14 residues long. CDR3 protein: CASSAPAGGETQYF. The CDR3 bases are TGTGCCAGCAGCGCCCCAGCGGGGGGAGAGACCCAGTACTTC.

CDR3 protein: CASSIRGLYEQYF. The CDR3 DNA reads as TGTGCCAGCAGCATCCGGGGTCTCTACGAGCAGTACTTC. The chain uses TRBV7-9 and TRBJ2-7; tentative D call: TRBD2 (5 bases). CDR1 and CDR2 (germline): SEHNR, FQNEAQ (reference sequence). The ends were cut back, 5 bases at V and 3 bases at J, with 11 bases in the middle. The CDR3 covers 13 residues.

The CDR3 spells CASSDQGAAKNIQYF. In DNA form, the CDR3 reads TGCGCCAGCAGTGACCAGGGGGCGGCCAAAAACATTCAGTACTTC. The V and J genes are TRBV10-1 and TRBJ2-4, with 8 bases lining up with TRBD1. V lost 3 bases and J lost 1; bases outside the gene matches: 2. Germline V gene data show CDR1 as WNHNN and CDR2 as SYGVQD (reference sequence). CDR3 length: 15 residues.

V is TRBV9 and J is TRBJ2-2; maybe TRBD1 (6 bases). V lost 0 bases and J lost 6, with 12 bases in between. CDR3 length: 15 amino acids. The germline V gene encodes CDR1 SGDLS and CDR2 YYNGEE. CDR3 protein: CASSVVGAIAGELFF. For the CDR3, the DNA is TGTGCCAGCAGCGTAGTGGGGGCGATCGCCGGGGAGCTGTTTTTT.